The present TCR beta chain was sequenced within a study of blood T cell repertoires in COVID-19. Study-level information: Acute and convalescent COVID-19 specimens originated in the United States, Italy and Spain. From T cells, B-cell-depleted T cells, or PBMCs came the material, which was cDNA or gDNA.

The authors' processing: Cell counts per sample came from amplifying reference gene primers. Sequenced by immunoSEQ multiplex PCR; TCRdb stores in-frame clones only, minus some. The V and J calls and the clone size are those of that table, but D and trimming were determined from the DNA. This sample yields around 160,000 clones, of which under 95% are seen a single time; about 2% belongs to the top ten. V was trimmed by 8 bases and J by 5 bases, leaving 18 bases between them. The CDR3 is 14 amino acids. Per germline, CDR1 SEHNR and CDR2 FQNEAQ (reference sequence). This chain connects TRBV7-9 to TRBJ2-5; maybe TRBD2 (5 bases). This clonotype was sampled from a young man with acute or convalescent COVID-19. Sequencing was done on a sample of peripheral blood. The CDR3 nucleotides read TGTGCCAGCTGCCGAGGGTGGCCGGAGGAGACCCAGTACTTC. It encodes CASCRGWPEETQYF.